One sample yielded the 24 T cell receptor beta chains listed below, sequenced in a study of regulatory T cells in long-lasting Graves disease. The sample's time point: newly diagnosed GD, antithyroid drugs for less than 3 months. RNA isolated from PBMCs was used to make the TCR library. In building TCR beta libraries, iRepertoire HTBI primers were used together with Arm-PCR of CDR3 regions. TCRdb re-called the multiplex PCR reads through MiXCR, storing one row per CDR3 protein. The sample carries 350,000 to 450,000 distinct CDR3 sequences, about 15% recorded once. This same sample was also taken into another study, of T cells in Graves' hyperthyroidism and ophthalmopathy.

The material was peripheral blood mononuclear cells (PBMCs), obtained at new diagnosis, from a patient treated with antithyroid drugs. These receptors were collected from a woman aged 40 to 50 with Graves disease.

On this clonotype itself: Given a much more abundant clone one base away, this may be a read error. The chain couples TRBV20-1 to TRBJ2-1, with 10 bases lining up with TRBD2. The CDR3 totals 12 residues. Trimming cost V 7 bases and J 10 bases; bases outside gene matches: 7. In germline, CDR1 is DFQATT, CDR2 SNEGSKA (reference sequence). In DNA, the CDR3 is TGCAGTGGGACTAGCGGCCCCCACGAGCAGTTCTTC. It codes for CSGTSGPHEQFF.

This clonotype has just a few counts. The chain is built from TRBV19 and TRBJ2-5; the D is unclear. CDR3 size: 11 residues. Trimming stripped 4 bases from V and 9 bases from J, with 9 bases between. Germline assignment: CDR1 LNHDA and CDR2 SQIVND (reference sequence). As DNA, the CDR3 is TGTGCCAGTAGTACCGGTCCGTCCCAGTACTTC. It yields the protein CASSTGPSQYF. The full variable domain, with the rest looked up from reference TRBV19 and TRBJ2-5, is DGGITQSPKYLFRKEGQNVTLSCEQNLNHDAMYWYRQDPGQGLRLIYYSQIVNDFQKGDIAEGYSVSREKKESFPLTVTSAQKNPTAFYLCASSTGPSQYFGPGTRLLVL.

This clonotype was counted at least ten times. The rearrangement joins TRBV11-2 to TRBJ2-2; D is tentatively TRBD1 or TRBD2 (5 bases each). The CDR3 sequence is 16 residues long. The germline V and J ends were trimmed by 2 bases and 1 base, with 11 bases remaining between them. Germline-derived CDR1 and CDR2 are SGHAT and FQNNGV. The CDR3 DNA is TGTGCCAGCAGCTTACTTTGGGGGAGGAACACCGGGGAGCTGTTTTTT. Protein product: CASSLLWGRNTGELFF.

The chain has TRBV7-9 and TRBJ2-7; possible D gene TRBD2, 7 bases. The CDR3 is 18 residues long. Between the trimmed V and J ends, which lost 4 bases and 3 bases, there was a span of 25 bases. Germline CDR1 and CDR2: SEHNR and FQNEAQ (reference sequence). The DNA of the CDR3 is TGTGCCAGCAGCTCGAGGGGGGGGGGACTCCCTGTTAGCTACGAGCAGTACTTC. It translates to CASSSRGGGLPVSYEQYF.

As to this clonotype: A read error may be the cause here, since a much bigger clone is one base away. CDR3: CASSFGTRGSRDTQYF. The CDR3 DNA is TGTGCCAGCAGCTTTGGGACTAGGGGGAGCAGAGATACGCAGTATTTT. The genes are TRBV11-3 and TRBJ2-3; 8 nucleotides agree with TRBD2. This CDR3 contains 16 residues. Germline V CDR1 and CDR2: SGHNT, YENEEA.

This clonotype turned up a few times. The chain recombines TRBV6-1 with TRBJ2-5, with a tentative D call TRBD1 (6 bases). The V gene's germline CDR1 is MNHNS and CDR2 SASEGT. The CDR3 contains 16 residues. V gave up 6 bases and J gave up 4 bases, with 21 bases separating them. This CDR3 reads CASRSDSPTSLETQYF. The CDR3 DNA reads TGTGCCAGCAGATCGGACAGCCCCACGAGCCTAGAGACCCAGTACTTC.

This clonotype appeared many times. This chain uses TRBV28 with TRBJ1-2; 8 positions agree with TRBD1. The CDR3 is made up of 13 amino acids. CDR1 is MDHEN, CDR2 SYDVKM, per germline. V shed 6 bases, J shed 5 bases, and the junction held 5 bases outside the gene matches. The CDR3 nucleotides read TGTGCCAGCAGACGTCAGGGGGCATATGGCTACACCTTC. Translated: CASRRQGAYGYTF.

The sample holds many counts of this clonotype. The chain carries TRBV27 and TRBJ2-5; D is uncertain. The J call may be wrong; the DNA end is better matched by TRBJ2-1. Germline V gene lookup returns CDR1 MNHEY and CDR2 SMNVEV (reference sequence). The CDR3 extends over 12 amino acids. CDR3 loop: CASSTLRNEQFF. The CDR3 DNA sequence: TGTGCCAGCAGTACTCTCCGCAATGAGCAGTTCTTC.

This chain uses TRBV6-2 or TRBV6-3 with TRBJ2-3, with TRBD2 identical over 10 bases. From germline, CDR1 is MNHEY and CDR2 SVGEGT. CDR3 length: 16 amino acids. The V segment lost 2 bases and the J segment 9 bases; nucleotides outside the gene matches: 11. The chain's CDR3 is CASSYESGLAGETQYF. The CDR3 region has the DNA TGTGCCAGCAGTTACGAATCCGGGCTAGCGGGAGAAACGCAGTATTTT.

On this clonotype: A far larger clone is just one base off, so this is likely a read error. CDR3 sequence reads: CASSPSSGDTGGETQYF. For the CDR3, the DNA is TGTGCCAGCAGTCCCAGTTCAGGTGACACCGGAGGGGAGACCCAGTACTTC. This chain links TRBV28 with TRBJ2-1, with TRBD2 as a possible D gene (6 bases). With the DNA end fitting TRBJ2-5 better, the J assignment may be wrong. The CDR3 is made up of 17 amino acids. Germline V gene lookup returns CDR1 MDHEN and CDR2 SYDVKM.

This rearrangement joins TRBV20-1 to TRBJ1-6; 9 positions agree with TRBD1. V dropped 3 bases and J dropped 9; count of bases not matched to a gene: 3. CDR1 is DFQATT, CDR2 SNEGSKA, per germline (reference sequence). The CDR3 consists of 13 residues. Written as DNA, the CDR3 is TGCAGTGCTAGGGGACAGGGTAGTTCACCCCTCCACTTT. This gives the protein CSARGQGSSPLHF.

The chain employs TRBV2 and TRBJ2-5; 8 positions agree with TRBD1. V trimming: 6 bases; J trimming: 2 bases; junction bases outside the gene matches: 11. The CDR3 has 16 residues. Germline V gene sequence: CDR1 SNHLY, CDR2 FYNNEI. CDR3 residues: CASRVGQGLGQETQYF. The DNA of the CDR3 is TGTGCCAGCAGAGTTGGACAGGGACTCGGTCAAGAGACCCAGTACTTC.

The chain uses TRBV9 and TRBJ2-3; TRBD2 aligns across 9 bases. Germline V gives CDR1 SGDLS, CDR2 YYNGEE. The CDR3 spans 18 residues. Trimming took 0 bases from V and 0 from J; bases not matched to a gene: 8. The CDR3 coding sequence is TGTGCCAGCAGCGTAGCTAAAAGCGGGAGGCCCAGCACAGATACGCAGTATTTT. It codes for CASSVAKSGRPSTDTQYF.

The sample holds many counts of this clonotype. The chain recombines TRBV11-2 with TRBJ2-2; tentatively, D is TRBD2 (5 bases). Germline-derived CDR1 and CDR2 are SGHAT and FQNNGV. The CDR3 sequence is 16 residues long. V dropped 3 bases and J dropped 2 bases, with 13 bases sitting between them. DNA of the CDR3: TGTGCCAGCAGCTTGAACCCCGGGATTAACACCGGGGAGCTGTTTTTT. Its translation: CASSLNPGINTGELFF.

This chain joins TRBV20-1 and TRBJ2-7, with TRBD2 matching over 7 bases. Germline CDR1 reads DFQATT; CDR2 reads SNEGSKA (reference sequence). The V and J ends lost 1 base and 3 bases, in that order; junction bases with no gene match: 9. This CDR3 region has 15 residues. The CDR3 loop is CSARGGGGPRYEQYF. CDR3 in DNA: TGCAGTGCTAGAGGGGGGGGGGGACCTCGCTACGAGCAGTACTTC.

Points on this clonotype: One end of the junction does not line up with germline, which may come from a read error. V usage is TRBV4-1 and J usage is TRBJ2-1; D call uncertain. Germline V gene lookup returns CDR1 MGHRA and CDR2 YSYEKL. CDR3 length: 12 residues. CDR3: CASSQGRLEQFF. The CDR3 coding sequence is TGTGCCAGCAGCCAAGGACGGCTTGAGCAGTTCTTC.

This clonotype has at least ten counts. At one of its ends the junction is not consistent with the germline gene, which may arise from a read error. V gene TRBV11-2 combines with J gene TRBJ2-2; TRBD2 matches at 8 bases. Germline V gene data show CDR1 as SGHAT and CDR2 as FQNNGV. The CDR3 is made up of 15 amino acids. DNA for the CDR3: TGCGCCAGCAGCCTAAGCGGGAGGAACACCGGGGAGCTGTTTTTT. Protein sequence: CASSLSGRNTGELFF. The whole variable domain, filled in from reference TRBV11-2 and TRBJ2-2, reads EAGVAQSPRYKIIEKRQSVAFWCNPISGHATLYWYQQILGQGPKLLIQFQNNGVVDDSQLPKDRFSAERLKGVDSTLKIQPAKLEDSAVYLCASSLSGRNTGELFFGEGSRLTVL.

This clonotype was seen ten or more times. The rearrangement links TRBV4-1 to TRBJ2-4; 7 bases fit TRBD2. The CDR3 runs to 14 residues. With 0 bases clipped from V and 12 bases from J, the junction kept 8 bases outside the gene matches. Per the germline V gene, CDR1 is MGHRA and CDR2 is YSYEKL. The CDR3 region has the DNA TGCGCCAGCAGCCAAGACCAACTAGCGCGTCATCAGTACTTC. Its protein product is CASSQDQLARHQYF.

The V call is TRBV2, the J call TRBJ1-2; D remains unclear. Germline V lookup: CDR1 SNHLY, CDR2 FYNNEI. V lost 2 bases and J 5 bases, leaving 9 bases between the germline ends. CDR3 length equals 13 residues. This CDR3 reads CASSERAVYGYTF. The DNA of the CDR3 is TGTGCCAGCAGTGAACGGGCAGTTTATGGCTACACCTTC.

The chain is built from TRBV2 and TRBJ2-7; no clear D gene. The V and J ends lost 1 base and 5 bases respectively, with 15 bases between them. Germline lookup yields CDR1 SNHLY and CDR2 FYNNEI. The CDR3 runs 15 residues. As DNA, the CDR3 is TGTGCCAGCAGTGAAGAGGCGGTAGGTGCGAACGAGCAGTACTTC. Its protein product is CASSEEAVGANEQYF.

The chain employs TRBV29-1 and TRBJ1-1; D perhaps matches TRBD1 (6 bases). This CDR3 comprises 13 residues. Germline CDR1 and CDR2: SQVTM and ANQGSEA. Trimming took 7 bases from V and 4 from J, leaving 16 bases between them. The CDR3 sequence is CSGKQGIGTEAFF. Written as DNA, the CDR3 is TGCAGCGGAAAACAGGGCATCGGCACTGAAGCTTTCTTT.

This clonotype has a count of ten or more. V gene TRBV5-6 combines with J gene TRBJ2-7, with D perhaps being TRBD1 or TRBD2 (5 bases each). This CDR3 spans 16 amino acids. The germline V gene has CDR1 SGHDT and CDR2 YYEEEE. V was cut by 2 bases and J by 2 bases, with 17 bases left in between. For the CDR3, the DNA is TGTGCCAGCAGCTTAATAACAACCGGGACCCCCTACGAGCAGTACTTC. Amino acids: CASSLITTGTPYEQYF.

Many counts were recorded for this clonotype. The J gene is TRBJ2-5, the V gene TRBV28, with TRBD2 identical over 10 bases. The germline V gene encodes CDR1 MDHEN and CDR2 SYDVKM. The CDR3 extends over 15 amino acids. Losses at the gene ends were 6 bases for V and 7 bases for J; bases not matched to a gene: 11. CDR3 nucleotide sequence: TGTGCCAGCAGCCCAAGCGGGAGGGAAGTCGCGACCCAGTACTTC. Translation: CASSPSGREVATQYF.

This clonotype was seen only a few times. This chain uses TRBV6-1 with TRBJ1-2; D gene ambiguous. The CDR3 spans 14 residues. Trimming shortened V by 1 base and J by 9 bases, and 15 bases separated the two germline ends. The germline gives CDR1 MNHNS, CDR2 SASEGT. The CDR3 coding sequence is TGTGCCAGCAGTGAAGGAACAGTTTCCCTACGCTACACCTTC. Protein sequence: CASSEGTVSLRYTF.